This T cell receptor beta chain came from a study of blood T cell repertoires in COVID-19. Study in general: Samples taken during acute and convalescent COVID-19 were collected in the United States, Italy and Spain.

Repertoires were generated with immunoSEQ multiplex PCR, while TCRdb's copy carries only in-frame clones and drops some. The sample includes a few hundred thousand clones, 85% to 90% seen only once; the top ten take about 4.5%. The CDR3 contains 13 residues. Trimming at V came to 3 bases and at J to 9 bases, leaving 5 bases not matched to a gene. CDR1 SGHRS and CDR2 YFSETQ come from the germline V gene. The sequence came from a woman aged 40 to 50 who had recovered from COVID-19. The rearrangement joins TRBV5-1 to TRBJ2-1; 8 bases fit TRBD2. Sequencing was performed on peripheral blood. The CDR3 region has the DNA TGCGCCAGCAGCTCCGGGACTAGTGGTGAGCAGTTCTTC. Protein: CASSSGTSGEQFF. The variable domain in full, completed from reference TRBV5-1 and TRBJ2-1, reads KAGVTQTPRYLIKTRGQQVTLSCSPISGHRSVSWYQQTPGQGLQFLFEYFSETQRNKGNFPGRFSGRQFSNSRSEMNVSTLELGDSALYLCASSSGTSGEQFFGPGTRLTVL.